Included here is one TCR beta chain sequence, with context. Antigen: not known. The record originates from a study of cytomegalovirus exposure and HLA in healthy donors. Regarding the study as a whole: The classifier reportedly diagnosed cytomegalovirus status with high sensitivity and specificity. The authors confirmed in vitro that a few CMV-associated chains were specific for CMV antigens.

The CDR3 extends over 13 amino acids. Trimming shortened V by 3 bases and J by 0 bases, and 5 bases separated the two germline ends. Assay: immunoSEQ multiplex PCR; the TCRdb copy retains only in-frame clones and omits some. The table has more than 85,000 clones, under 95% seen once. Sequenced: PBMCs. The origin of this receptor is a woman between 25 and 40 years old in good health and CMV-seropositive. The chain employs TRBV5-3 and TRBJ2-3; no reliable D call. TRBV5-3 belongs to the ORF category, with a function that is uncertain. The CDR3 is CARSWASTDTQYF. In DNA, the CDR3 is TGTGCCAGAAGCTGGGCTAGCACAGATACGCAGTATTTT.